This TCR beta chain stems from a study of control samples from healthy donors and cancer patients. Germline V gene sequence: CDR1 SGHNT, CDR2 YYREEE (reference sequence). V lost 1 base and J lost 4, with 6 bases in between. The CDR3 consists of 13 residues. Method: immunoSEQ multiplex PCR; TCRdb's copy keeps in-frame clones and lacks some. The data show some 96,000 clones, about 92% seen once. The clonotype originates from a man in his late teens or twenties in good health. The sequencing input was blood. The rearrangement joins TRBV5-4 to TRBJ2-1; D remains unclear. The CDR3 here is CASSLNGYNEQFF. In nucleotides, the CDR3 is TGTGCCAGCAGCTTGAACGGTTACAATGAGCAGTTCTTC.